This passage covers 31 T cell receptor beta chains from one sample sequenced in a study of T-cell reconstitution after alpha-beta-depleted transplantation in children. Unique molecular identifiers were built into the TCRbeta library. TCRdb re-derived calls from the PCR reads in MiXCR, one entry per CDR3 protein. There are fewer than 350,000 distinct CDR3 sequences in the sample; under 14% occur only once, and around 20% lies in the top ten. The starting material was peripheral blood, obtained 180 days after TCRalphabeta/CD19-depleted stem cell transplant. The receptor set was obtained from a male patient between 2 and 10 years old who had a stem cell transplant for chronic granulomatous disease, so the T cells may come from the graft donor.

Many counts were recorded for this clonotype. V is TRBV5-1 and J is TRBJ2-7; 9 bases fit TRBD1. The CDR3 sequence is 15 residues long. CDR1 and CDR2 (germline): SGHRS, YFSETQ. V lost 0 bases to trimming and J lost 2 bases; unmatched junction nucleotides: 3. CDR3 nucleotides: TGCGCCAGCAGCTTGGGAGGGACAGGGCCCTACGAGCAGTACTTC. It encodes CASSLGGTGPYEQYF.

This clonotype has ten or more counts. J is TRBJ1-6 and V is TRBV2, with TRBD1 identical over 10 bases. CDR3 length: 14 amino acids. CDR1 SNHLY and CDR2 FYNNEI come from the germline V gene. J gave up 5 bases and V 7 bases, and 2 bases lay outside the gene matches. The CDR3 DNA reads TGTGCCAGCAAAGGGACAGGGGATAATTCACCCCTCCACTTT. Its protein product is CASKGTGDNSPLHF.

At least ten counts were recorded for this clonotype. The gene calls are TRBV7-3 and TRBJ2-2; 10 positions match TRBD1. The CDR3 is made up of 18 amino acids. Germline CDR1 and CDR2: SGHTA and FQGTGA. The J segment lost 1 base and the V segment lost 5 bases, leaving 10 bases of the junction unmatched. CDR3 residues: CASSPHGTGVLNTGELFF. The CDR3 DNA reads as TGTGCCAGCAGCCCCCACGGGACAGGGGTCCTGAACACCGGGGAGCTGTTTTTT. The whole variable domain, remainder taken from reference TRBV7-3 and TRBJ2-2, is GAGVSQTPSNKVTEKGKYVELRCDPISGHTALYWYRQSLGQGPEFLIYFQGTGAADDSGLPNDRFFAVRPEGSVSTLKIQRTERGDSAVYLCASSPHGTGVLNTGELFFGEGSRLTVL.

This clonotype has at least ten counts. The CDR3 DNA sequence: TGCGCCAGCAGCTTGAGCCTAGCGGGACAAGAGACCCAGTACTTC. Encoded protein: CASSLSLAGQETQYF. The V and J genes are TRBV5-1 and TRBJ2-5; 9 nucleotides match TRBD2. CDR1 is SGHRS and CDR2 is YFSETQ in the germline V gene. Trimming took 1 base from V and 2 from J; bases not matched to a gene: 3. The CDR3 extends over 15 amino acids.

The sample holds a few counts of this clonotype. The chain couples TRBV20-1 to TRBJ1-2, with D tentatively TRBD1 (6 bases). Germline-derived CDR1 and CDR2 are DFQATT and SNEGSKA (reference sequence). V lost 3 bases and J 4 bases, leaving 18 bases between the germline ends. This CDR3 has 15 residues. CDR3 sequence reads: CSASRLLEGVYGYTF. The CDR3 DNA reads as TGCAGTGCTAGTCGGTTGTTGGAGGGGGTCTATGGCTACACCTTC.

In this sample, this clonotype turned up many times. The chain links TRBV5-1 to TRBJ2-1; TRBD1 might be the D (6 bases). Trimming took 0 bases from V and 0 from J, leaving 10 bases between them. CDR1 and CDR2 (germline): SGHRS, YFSETQ. The CDR3 is 16 amino acids. The CDR3 DNA is TGCGCCAGCAGCTTGGGTGGGGACAACTCCTACAATGAGCAGTTCTTC. The encoded protein is CASSLGGDNSYNEQFF.

This clonotype has ten or more counts. V and J are TRBV2 and TRBJ2-7; D perhaps matches TRBD1 (7 bases). This CDR3 comprises 13 residues. The V and J ends lost 11 bases and 3 bases respectively, with 17 bases between them. Germline V gene sequence: CDR1 SNHLY, CDR2 FYNNEI. This CDR3 is CAGTSGQNYEQYF. CDR3 sequence (DNA): TGTGCCGGGACTTCGGGACAGAACTACGAGCAGTACTTC.

This clonotype was seen at least ten times. The J gene is TRBJ2-1, the V gene TRBV29-1, with 11 nucleotides matching TRBD2. Germline V gene data show CDR1 as SQVTM and CDR2 as ANQGSEA. The CDR3 spans 21 residues. Trimming removed 7 bases from V and 0 bases from J; junction bases left unmatched: 23. Written as DNA, the CDR3 is TGCAGCGCCTTGGGACTAGCGGTAGCGTCCTTCGTAGTGAGCTCCTACAATGAGCAGTTCTTC. Translated: CSALGLAVASFVVSSYNEQFF.

Ten or more counts support this clonotype. The chain carries TRBV7-2 and TRBJ2-1; no firm D call. Between the trimmed V and J ends, which lost 4 bases and 6 bases, there was a span of 13 bases. The germline CDR1 and CDR2 sequences are SGHTA and FQGNSA. The CDR3 is 14 residues long. CDR3 sequence: CASSSEPRVNEQFF. CDR3 sequence (DNA): TGTGCCAGCAGCTCGGAACCTAGAGTCAATGAGCAGTTCTTC. Full variable domain (rest looked up from reference TRBV7-2 and TRBJ2-1): GAGVSQSPSNKVTEKGKDVELRCDPISGHTALYWYRQSLGQGLEFLIYFQGNSAPDKSGLPSDRFSAERTGGSVSTLTIQRTQQEDSAVYLCASSSEPRVNEQFFGPGTRLTVL.

This clonotype showed up many times. The chain uses TRBV7-6 and TRBJ2-3; 9 bases are a match to TRBD1. Trimming cost V 6 bases and J 1 base; bases outside gene matches: 5. Per the germline V gene, CDR1 is SGHVS and CDR2 is FNYEAQ. This CDR3 is built from 15 residues. The DNA for the CDR3 is TGTGCCAGCAGATCCACAGGGGGCCGCACAGATACGCAGTATTTT. This gives the protein CASRSTGGRTDTQYF.

The table lists this clonotype with many counts. The chain carries TRBV7-8 and TRBJ2-5; 8 bases are a match to TRBD2. The CDR3 contains 17 residues. Trimming at V came to 3 bases and at J to 4 bases, leaving 13 bases not matched to a gene. Germline-derived CDR1 and CDR2 are SGHVS and FQNEAQ. CDR3 region: CASSFSRGGILRETQYF. The CDR3 DNA is TGTGCCAGCAGCTTTTCTCGCGGGGGGATTTTGAGAGAGACCCAGTACTTC.

This clonotype was detected many times. The V and J genes are TRBV5-5 and TRBJ1-4; 7 bases fit TRBD1. Germline CDR1 is SGHKS and CDR2 is YYEKEE (reference sequence). Trimming took 3 bases from V and 7 from J; bases not matched to a gene: 6. This CDR3 has 14 residues. The CDR3 DNA sequence: TGTGCCAGCAGCTGGGGGACAGATTTTGAAAAACTGTTTTTT. Translation: CASSWGTDFEKLFF.

V is TRBV19 and J is TRBJ2-7; TRBD2 is a possible D gene (6 bases). Deletions cut 2 bases from V and 2 bases from J, with 13 bases between. CDR1 LNHDA and CDR2 SQIVND come from the germline V gene (reference sequence). This CDR3 contains 15 residues. The DNA of the CDR3 is TGTGCCAGTAGTATAAGAGGGGACTTTACCTACGAGCAGTACTTC. This codes for CASSIRGDFTYEQYF.

This clonotype has a count of ten or more. This rearrangement joins TRBV11-2 to TRBJ2-7; perhaps TRBD2 as D (5 bases). The V end was cut by 5 bases, the J end by 7 bases, with 18 bases between. Germline V gene sequence: CDR1 SGHAT, CDR2 FQNNGV. The CDR3 has 14 residues. The CDR3 region is CASSALGVAREQYF. The CDR3 DNA is TGTGCCAGCAGCGCCCTCGGGGTAGCTCGGGAGCAGTACTTC. Full variable domain (outside the CDR3, taken from reference TRBV11-2 and TRBJ2-7): EAGVAQSPRYKIIEKRQSVAFWCNPISGHATLYWYQQILGQGPKLLIQFQNNGVVDDSQLPKDRFSAERLKGVDSTLKIQPAKLEDSAVYLCASSALGVAREQYFGPGTRLTVT.

This clonotype was counted ten times or more. The chain couples TRBV12-3 or TRBV12-4 to TRBJ2-1; 13 positions match TRBD2. After removal of 7 bases from V and 4 bases from J, the junction contained 7 bases not matched to a gene. The CDR3 is made up of 16 amino acids. The CDR3 coding sequence is TGTGCCAGCAACCCTGGGACTAGCGGGATTTACAATGAGCAGTTCTTC. It specifies CASNPGTSGIYNEQFF.

This clonotype appeared many times. V and J are TRBV10-2 and TRBJ2-3; D perhaps matches TRBD1 (6 bases). This CDR3 is 14 amino acids long. CDR1 WSHSY and CDR2 SAAADI come from the germline V gene. Trimming pared 6 bases from V and 0 bases from J, leaving 10 bases between. The chain's CDR3 is CASRDSHSTDTQYF. The CDR3 DNA is TGCGCCAGCAGGGACAGCCATAGCACAGATACGCAGTATTTT.

This clonotype was recorded many times. The chain has TRBV6-2 or TRBV6-3 and TRBJ2-2; 8 bases are a match to TRBD1. The V segment lost 2 bases and the J segment 5 bases; nucleotides outside the gene matches: 4. Germline V gene sequence: CDR1 MNHEY, CDR2 SVGEGT. The CDR3 loop spans 15 amino acids. CDR3 bases: TGTGCCAGCAGTTACGTCAGGGGGCAAACCGGGGAGCTGTTTTTT. As protein: CASSYVRGQTGELFF.

This clonotype was observed at least ten times. The chain is built from TRBV6-1 and TRBJ2-1; TRBD2 agrees at 9 bases. CDR3 length: 15 residues. V was pared by 2 bases and J by 4 bases, with 3 bases of the junction left unmatched. CDR1 MNHNS and CDR2 SASEGT come from the germline V gene. The chain's CDR3 is CASSEWRGGYNEQFF. The CDR3 DNA follows: TGTGCCAGCAGTGAATGGCGGGGGGGATACAATGAGCAGTTCTTC.

A word on this clonotype: A much larger clone lies one base from this, so it may be a read error. The missing conserved phenylalanine or tryptophan at the end of this CDR3 makes a read error likely. The V call is TRBV7-2, the J call TRBJ2-3, with 8 bases that match TRBD2. V dropped 7 bases and J dropped 5; count of bases not matched to a gene: 8. Germline assignment: CDR1 SGHTA and CDR2 FQGNSA. This CDR3 is 14 amino acids long. The CDR3 region has the DNA TGTGCCAGCAAGCCGGGAGGGAGGGGAGATACGCAGTATTAT. This gives the protein CASKPGGRGDTQYY.

The table lists this clonotype with many counts. The chain employs TRBV20-1 and TRBJ1-5, with D uncertain. The CDR3 sequence is 14 residues long. V lost 6 bases and J 7 bases, leaving 19 bases between the germline ends. Germline assignment: CDR1 DFQATT and CDR2 SNEGSKA (reference sequence). In DNA, the CDR3 is TGCAGTGCCGCTATCTGGGGTAGTCCACAGCCCCAGCATTTT. Its translation: CSAAIWGSPQPQHF.

This clonotype was recorded many times. The chain combines TRBV29-1 with TRBJ1-2; 10 bases are shared with TRBD1. This CDR3 spans 14 amino acids. The germline gives CDR1 SQVTM, CDR2 ANQGSEA. The ends lost 5 bases at V and 2 bases at J; junction bases unmatched: 5. The chain's CDR3 is CSVSGGQGNYGYTF. CDR3 DNA sequence: TGCAGCGTTTCTGGGGGACAGGGGAACTATGGCTACACCTTC.

For this clonotype: Possible read error: a much larger clone is one base away. This rearrangement joins TRBV12-3 or TRBV12-4 to TRBJ1-5; D unclear. Between the trimmed V and J ends, which lost 1 base and 6 bases, there was a span of 10 bases. The CDR3 is made up of 14 amino acids. CDR3 residues: CASSLVWGSQPQHF. The CDR3 DNA follows: TGTGCCAGCAGTTTAGTTTGGGGAAGTCAGCCCCAGCATTTT.

V and J are TRBV15 and TRBJ2-1; 11 nucleotides line up with TRBD2. The J segment lost 2 bases and the V segment lost 5 bases, leaving 11 bases of the junction unmatched. The CDR3 length is 18 residues. Germline V gene lookup returns CDR1 LNHNV and CDR2 YYDKDF (reference sequence). In DNA, the CDR3 is TGTGCCACCAGCCGACAGGGAGTTAGCGGGAGGGCCTACAATGAGCAGTTCTTC. Its protein product is CATSRQGVSGRAYNEQFF.

The J gene is TRBJ2-2, the V gene TRBV3-1, with a tentative D call TRBD2 (6 bases). CDR3 size: 16 residues. The ends were cut back, 0 bases at V and 1 base at J, with 9 bases in the middle. Germline assignment: CDR1 LGHDT and CDR2 YNNKEL (reference sequence). The CDR3 nucleotides are TGTGCCAGCAGCCAAGATTGGCGGGAGAACACCGGGGAGCTGTTTTTT. Residues: CASSQDWRENTGELFF.

This clonotype has a single count. With a much larger clone just one base away, this may be a read error. V and J are TRBV3-1 and TRBJ2-5; D possibly corresponds to TRBD1 (5 bases). Trimming removed 3 bases from V and 8 bases from J, with 13 bases in between. This CDR3 spans 13 amino acids. Germline V CDR1 and CDR2: LGHDT, YNNKEL (reference sequence). The CDR3 nucleotides read TGTGCCAGCAGCCAGGGGCTCTCAGACACCCAGTACTTC. It encodes CASSQGLSDTQYF.

This clonotype was seen repeatedly, ten times or more. This chain connects TRBV29-1 to TRBJ2-5, with D possibly being TRBD1 (5 bases). The CDR3 is 14 amino acids. Trimming pared 4 bases from V and 2 bases from J, leaving 14 bases between. CDR1 SQVTM and CDR2 ANQGSEA come from the germline V gene. The CDR3 nucleotides read TGCAGCGTTGGGTTGTACAGGACACAAGAGACCCAGTACTTC. Its protein product is CSVGLYRTQETQYF.

This clonotype was seen a few times. The rearrangement links TRBV2 to TRBJ2-7, with 7 bases fitting TRBD2. Trimming at V came to 4 bases and at J to 5 bases, leaving 8 bases not matched to a gene. Germline CDR1 is SNHLY and CDR2 is FYNNEI. The CDR3 is 14 amino acids. As DNA, the CDR3 is TGTGCCAGCAGTGGGCTAGCGGTCGGGGACGAGCAGTACTTC. Its translation: CASSGLAVGDEQYF.

The gene calls are TRBV18 and TRBJ1-6; TRBD1 matches 7 bases. After removal of 6 bases from V and 10 bases from J, the junction contained 9 bases not matched to a gene. The CDR3 has 14 residues. The germline gives CDR1 KGHSH, CDR2 LQKENI. CDR3 protein: CASSRGQEGSPLHF. In DNA form, the CDR3 reads TGTGCCAGCTCCCGCGGACAGGAGGGCTCACCCCTCCACTTT.

The chain joins TRBV28 to TRBJ2-7; 9 bases line up with TRBD2. The germline V gene encodes CDR1 MDHEN and CDR2 SYDVKM. V lost 7 bases to trimming and J lost 6 bases; unmatched junction nucleotides: 16. The CDR3 is made up of 16 amino acids. This chain's CDR3 is CASTLSGREGRGEQYF. For the CDR3, the DNA is TGTGCCAGCACCCTTAGTGGGCGGGAGGGCCGAGGCGAGCAGTACTTC.

This clonotype appeared many times. This CDR3 reads CASSSEGLSQYF. CDR3 in DNA: TGTGCCAGCAGCTCCGAGGGCCTAAGCCAGTACTTC. The rearrangement links TRBV12-3 or TRBV12-4 to TRBJ2-4; D may be TRBD2 (5 bases). The CDR3 runs 12 residues. V dropped 6 bases and J dropped 13 bases, with 16 bases sitting between them.

This clonotype has ten or more counts. This chain uses TRBV24-1 with TRBJ1-1, with D perhaps TRBD1 (5 bases). V was clipped by 4 bases and J by 11 bases, with 13 bases between them. CDR3 size: 12 residues. CDR1 is KGHDR, CDR2 SFDVKD, per germline. CDR3 amino acids: CATSEGPGSAFF. In DNA form, the CDR3 reads TGTGCCACCAGTGAGGGGCCAGGGTCGGCTTTCTTT.